A selection of T cell receptor beta chains follows, all from one sample in a study of CD8 T cells in Susac syndrome. TCRdb ran MiXCR on the immunoSEQ multiplex PCR reads and lists one entry per CDR3 protein. The sample has some 180,000 distinct CDR3 sequences, over 85% seen once; the top ten hold more than 0.1%. Sequenced material: CD4+ T cells from PBMCs. The receptors stem from a human donor in good health. CDR3s include the opening cysteine and the closing phenylalanine or tryptophan. The D gene is left open where the match is weak. Not every row has a clone size; where given, it reads once, few, many or a size class.

D	size	V	J	CDR3	DNA
NA	NA	TRBV2	TRBJ1-1	CASSELRNTEAFF	TGTGCCAGCAGTGAACTCAGAAACACTGAAGCTTTCTTT
TRBD2	NA	TRBV3-1	TRBJ2-5	CASRSSGETQYF	TGTGCCAGCAGGTCTAGCGGAGAGACCCAGTACTTC
TRBD1	NA	TRBV4-3	TRBJ1-2	CASSQMGPGGYGYTF	TGCGCCAGCAGCCAAATGGGCCCAGGGGGTTATGGCTACACCTTC
TRBD2	NA	TRBV6-5	TRBJ2-1	CASSSPSGTRINEQFF	TGTGCCAGCAGTTCCCCAAGCGGGACGCGGATCAATGAGCAGTTCTTC
NA	NA	TRBV7-9	TRBJ2-7	CASSRVQGAYEQYF	TGTGCCAGCAGCCGAGTACAGGGCGCCTACGAGCAGTACTTC
TRBD2	NA	TRBV20-1	TRBJ2-1	CSARELSGSNLEFF	TGCAGTGCTAGAGAGCTGAGCGGGAGTAACTTAGAGTTCTTC
TRBD1	NA	TRBV29-1	TRBJ1-1	CSVESGTGNTEAFF	TGCAGCGTTGAATCCGGGACAGGGAACACTGAAGCTTTCTTT
NA	NA	TRBV30	TRBJ1-4	CAWSGFGTGNEKLFF	TGTGCCTGGAGCGGTTTTGGAACGGGTAATGAAAAACTGTTTTTT
TRBD2	few	TRBV6-6	TRBJ2-5	CASSRTSGQETQYF	TGTGCCAGCAGTCGGACTAGCGGGCAAGAGACCCAGTACTTC
NA	NA	TRBV30	TRBJ1-2	CAWSTNYGYTF	TGTGCCTGGAGCACCAACTATGGCTACACCTTC
TRBD1	NA	TRBV14	TRBJ2-3	CASSQKNPGQGGDTQYF	TGTGCCAGCAGCCAAAAAAACCCCGGACAGGGAGGAGATACGCAGTATTTT
NA	NA	TRBV20-1	TRBJ2-5	CSASWQGEETQYF	TGCAGTGCCAGTTGGCAGGGCGAGGAGACCCAGTACTTC
NA	NA	TRBV29-1	TRBJ2-7	CSVLGGAYEQYF	TGCAGCGTTTTAGGGGGGGCCTACGAGCAGTACTTC
NA	NA	TRBV29-1	TRBJ2-2	CSVGDTIIGELFF	TGCAGCGTTGGGGACACCATTATCGGGGAGCTGTTTTTT
TRBD2	NA	TRBV9	TRBJ2-1	CASSVVSSGRGGEQFF	TGTGCCAGCAGCGTAGTTTCTAGCGGGAGGGGCGGAGAGCAGTTCTTC
NA	NA	TRBV20-1	TRBJ2-3	CSEGLAGDTQYF	TGCAGTGAAGGTCTAGCAGGGGATACGCAGTATTTT
NA	NA	TRBV30	TRBJ2-7	CAWSGEGAYEQYF	TGTGCCTGGAGTGGAGAGGGAGCCTACGAGCAGTACTTC
NA	NA	TRBV18	TRBJ1-5	CASSPQGSGNQPQHF	TGTGCCAGCTCACCCCAGGGGTCGGGCAATCAGCCCCAGCATTTT
TRBD1	NA	TRBV5-6	TRBJ2-1	CASSSDRVGEQFF	TGTGCCAGCAGCTCAGACAGGGTTGGTGAGCAGTTCTTC
NA	NA	TRBV7-9	TRBJ2-5	CASSSDGPETQYF	TGTGCCAGCAGCTCGGACGGTCCGGAGACCCAGTACTTC
TRBD2	NA	TRBV20-1	TRBJ2-7	CSAYTSALSYEQYF	TGCAGTGCCTATACTAGCGCGCTCAGCTACGAGCAGTACTTC
TRBD1	NA	TRBV7-2	TRBJ2-7	CASSFQQGVEQYF	TGTGCCAGCAGCTTCCAACAGGGGGTCGAGCAGTACTTC
NA	NA	TRBV28	TRBJ1-1	CASRVLNTEAFF	TGTGCCAGCCGTGTCCTCAACACTGAAGCTTTCTTT
NA	NA	TRBV7-9	TRBJ2-1	CASSGVEQFF	TGTGCCAGCAGCGGAGTTGAGCAGTTCTTC
TRBD2	NA	TRBV30	TRBJ2-6	CAWHPGRTLSGANVLTF	TGTGCCTGGCATCCCGGGAGGACCCTTTCTGGGGCCAACGTCCTGACTTTC
TRBD1	once	TRBV28	TRBJ2-5	CASSFRSGGETQYF	TGTGCCAGCAGTTTTCGGTCAGGGGGAGAGACCCAGTACTTC
NA	NA	TRBV20-1	TRBJ2-5	CSARASYQETQYF	TGCAGTGCTAGAGCAAGCTACCAAGAGACCCAGTACTTC
TRBD2	NA	TRBV29-1	TRBJ2-7	CSAGTSGPYEQYF	TGCAGCGCCGGGACTAGCGGCCCCTACGAGCAGTACTTC
NA	NA	TRBV7-9	TRBJ1-2	CATPPMGSYGYTF	TGTGCCACACCCCCCATGGGGAGCTATGGCTACACCTTC
NA	NA	TRBV9	TRBJ2-1	CASSVNSAGEQFF	TGTGCCAGCAGCGTGAATAGCGCCGGTGAGCAGTTCTTC
TRBD1	NA	TRBV7-2	TRBJ1-2	CASSPTRKGAGGYTF	TGTGCCAGCAGCCCGACAAGAAAGGGGGCGGGTGGCTACACCTTC
TRBD2	once	TRBV4-2	TRBJ2-1	CASSQVRGGVVEQFF	TGTGCCAGCAGCCAAGTCCGGGGGGGAGTGGTTGAGCAGTTCTTC
TRBD1	NA	TRBV15	TRBJ1-2	CATSRDLRGSGANYGYTF	TGTGCCACCAGCAGAGACCTCAGGGGGTCTGGGGCTAACTATGGCTACACCTTC
NA	NA	TRBV30	TRBJ1-3	CAWTAGNTIYF	TGTGCCTGGACGGCTGGAAACACCATATATTTT
TRBD2	NA	TRBV27	TRBJ2-1	CASSFRGREGNEQFF	TGTGCCAGCAGTTTCCGCGGGAGGGAGGGTAATGAGCAGTTCTTC
NA	NA	TRBV4-3	TRBJ2-3	CASSQVKGGAGRTDTQYF	TGCGCCAGCAGCCAAGTCAAGGGTGGTGCAGGCCGCACAGATACGCAGTATTTT
TRBD2	NA	TRBV20-1	TRBJ2-7	CSANPGLADEQYF	TGCAGTGCAAACCCGGGACTAGCGGACGAGCAGTACTTC